Following are 27 T cell receptor beta chains from one sample sequenced in a study of blood T cell repertoires in COVID-19. TCRdb's copy holds only in-frame clones and misses some; the assay was immunoSEQ multiplex PCR. The sample lists almost 250,000 clones; about 83% were seen once. Sample: peripheral blood. The receptors come from a woman of 80 years or more with COVID-19, enrolled during active disease.

The chain uses TRBV6-1 and TRBJ2-5; D perhaps matches TRBD1 (6 bases). The V end was cut by 2 bases, the J end by 5 bases, with 21 bases between. The length of the CDR3 is 17 residues. Germline values: CDR1 MNHNS, CDR2 SASEGT. The CDR3 is CASSENPTGVLRETQYF. CDR3 coding DNA: TGTGCCAGCAGTGAAAACCCGACAGGCGTTCTGAGGGAGACCCAGTACTTC.

This sequence joins TRBV6-1 and TRBJ1-2; D not certain. The germline V and J ends were trimmed by 0 bases and 7 bases, with 12 bases remaining between them. The CDR3 totals 14 residues. Germline CDR1 MNHNS, CDR2 SASEGT. This CDR3 reads CASSEAYTEGGYTF. The CDR3 coding sequence is TGTGCCAGCAGTGAAGCGTACACAGAGGGTGGCTACACCTTC.

This chain links TRBV27 with TRBJ1-5; TRBD1 is a possible D gene (6 bases). The CDR3 length is 14 residues. Trimming pared 1 base from V and 3 bases from J, leaving 7 bases between. Germline V lookup: CDR1 MNHEY, CDR2 SMNVEV (reference sequence). CDR3 sequence (DNA): TGTGCCAGCAGTTTATACAGGGCCAATCAGCCCCAGCATTTT. Translation gives CASSLYRANQPQHF.

The V and J genes are TRBV15 and TRBJ1-4, with 8 nucleotides matching TRBD1. Germline V gene sequence: CDR1 LNHNV, CDR2 YYDKDF (reference sequence). Trimming took 5 bases from V and 6 from J; bases not matched to a gene: 8. The CDR3 totals 15 residues. CDR3 amino acids: CATSGTGGVYEKLFF. The DNA of the CDR3 is TGTGCCACCAGCGGAACAGGGGGAGTTTATGAAAAACTGTTTTTT.

The rearrangement links TRBV6-6 to TRBJ1-1; maybe TRBD1 (5 bases). V lost 11 bases, J lost 1 base, and 14 bases lay in between. Germline V gene lookup returns CDR1 MNHNY and CDR2 SVGAGI (reference sequence). This CDR3 region has 13 residues. CDR3: CAGSGTGNTEAFF. The DNA of the CDR3 is TGTGCCGGATCTGGAACAGGGAACACTGAAGCTTTCTTT.

J is TRBJ2-5 and V is TRBV11-3; 9 nucleotides match TRBD1. V lost 5 bases and J lost 4; bases outside the gene matches: 5. There are 14 residues in the CDR3. Germline CDR1 is SGHNT and CDR2 is YENEEA. DNA of the CDR3: TGTGCCAGCAGCGCACAGGGGGCGCGAGAGACCCAGTACTTC. It specifies CASSAQGARETQYF.

This chain uses TRBV28 with TRBJ1-2, with 10 bases matching TRBD1. Germline V gene lookup returns CDR1 MDHEN and CDR2 SYDVKM. CDR3 length: 17 residues. V lost 3 bases, J lost 5 bases, and 12 bases stayed unmatched. The DNA for the CDR3 is TGTGCCAGCAGTTTCAGGGACAGGGGAGGGTTTGGGTATGGCTACACCTTC. Amino acids: CASSFRDRGGFGYGYTF.

This chain joins TRBV19 and TRBJ1-5; 7 positions match TRBD1. CDR1 LNHDA and CDR2 SQIVND come from the germline V gene (reference sequence). This CDR3 contains 17 residues. V shed 4 bases and J 1 base; nucleotides not matched to a gene: 10. Here the CDR3 reads CASSSRQGGISNQPQHF. The DNA of the CDR3 is TGTGCCAGTAGTAGTCGACAGGGCGGCATAAGCAATCAGCCCCAGCATTTT.

The CDR3 here is CASSYTSTAPSSGYTF. The CDR3, as DNA: TGTGCCAGCAGCTATACTAGCACTGCACCCTCCAGTGGCTACACCTTC. The genes are TRBV28 and TRBJ1-2; no reliable D call. Germline V gene sequence: CDR1 MDHEN, CDR2 SYDVKM. The V gene lost 6 bases and the J gene lost 7 bases, with 24 bases spanning the gap. The CDR3 spans 16 residues.

This clone was observed a single time. The chain recombines TRBV6-5 with TRBJ1-2, with 7 bases lining up with TRBD1. The V segment lost 6 bases and the J segment 7 bases; nucleotides outside the gene matches: 5. CDR3 length: 12 residues. Germline assignment: CDR1 MNHEY and CDR2 SVGAGI. CDR3 nucleotides: TGTGCCAGCAGCGGGACAGCGGGTGGCTACACCTTC. Amino acids: CASSGTAGGYTF.

This chain links TRBV5-1 with TRBJ2-2; 11 bases match TRBD2. The CDR3 has 15 residues. Trimming cost V 3 bases and J 6 bases; bases outside gene matches: 4. CDR1 SGHRS and CDR2 YFSETQ come from the germline V gene. CDR3 sequence reads: CASSSLAGGAGELFF. In DNA, the CDR3 is TGCGCCAGCAGCTCTCTAGCGGGGGGAGCCGGGGAGCTGTTTTTT. The variable domain in full, completed from reference TRBV5-1 and TRBJ2-2, reads KAGVTQTPRYLIKTRGQQVTLSCSPISGHRSVSWYQQTPGQGLQFLFEYFSETQRNKGNFPGRFSGRQFSNSRSEMNVSTLELGDSALYLCASSSLAGGAGELFFGEGSRLTVL.

The chain employs TRBV2 and TRBJ1-2; D is possibly TRBD1 (6 bases). Germline CDR1 and CDR2: SNHLY and FYNNEI. This CDR3 comprises 12 residues. The V end was cut by 8 bases, the J end by 5 bases, with 12 bases between. CDR3 DNA sequence: TGTGCCAGCCTACAGGGACGATATGGCTACACCTTC. It codes for CASLQGRYGYTF.

The chain is built from TRBV5-1 and TRBJ1-4; 8 bases agree with TRBD1. CDR1 is SGHRS and CDR2 is YFSETQ in the germline V gene. This CDR3 is built from 16 residues. With V trimmed by 2 bases and J by 1 base, 4 bases remained unmatched. The CDR3 reads CASSLRGQGTNEKLFF. CDR3 nucleotide sequence: TGCGCCAGCAGCTTACGTGGACAGGGAACTAATGAAAAACTGTTTTTT.

The rearrangement joins TRBV10-3 to TRBJ1-1; 9 positions match TRBD1. The CDR3 totals 14 residues. V trimming: 7 bases; J trimming: 2 bases; junction bases outside the gene matches: 5. The germline gives CDR1 ENHRY, CDR2 SYGVKD. The CDR3 spells CAITWTGENTEAFF. In DNA, the CDR3 is TGTGCCATCACCTGGACAGGGGAAAACACTGAAGCTTTCTTT.

This clone was observed once. V gene TRBV28 combines with J gene TRBJ1-5; the D gene is possibly TRBD1 (6 bases). The germline V and J ends were trimmed by 4 bases and 1 base, with 17 bases remaining between them. CDR3 length: 17 residues. CDR1 is MDHEN, CDR2 SYDVKM, per germline. CDR3 residues: CASSSNPGRGSNQPQHF. CDR3 nucleotide sequence: TGTGCCAGCAGTTCTAACCCGGGCAGGGGAAGCAATCAGCCCCAGCATTTT.

The chain links TRBV5-1 to TRBJ1-6; D may be TRBD1 (5 bases). The CDR3 consists of 18 residues. Germline V gene lookup returns CDR1 SGHRS and CDR2 YFSETQ. Trimming stripped 4 bases from V and 8 bases from J, with 25 bases between. This chain's CDR3 is CASSKLSGGTNPDSPLHF. The CDR3 coding sequence is TGCGCCAGCAGCAAACTCTCAGGCGGGACGAACCCGGATTCACCCCTCCACTTT.

The chain is built from TRBV29-1 and TRBJ2-5, with unresolved D. This CDR3 spans 12 amino acids. From germline, CDR1 is SQVTM and CDR2 ANQGSEA. Trimming took off 4 bases at V and 5 bases at J, with 11 bases between the two ends. The CDR3 DNA is TGCAGCGTTGTGGGCCTGAAGGAGACCCAGTACTTC. As protein: CSVVGLKETQYF.

The V call is TRBV6-1, the J call TRBJ2-7; weak D call: TRBD1 (5 bases). Trimming took off 3 bases at V and 1 base at J, with 10 bases between the two ends. The CDR3 has 14 residues. Germline loops: CDR1 MNHNS, CDR2 SASEGT. CDR3 sequence (DNA): TGTGCCAGCAGTGATGTCAGGGAATCCTACGAGCAGTACTTC. As protein: CASSDVRESYEQYF.

This clone was found a few times. The gene calls are TRBV29-1 and TRBJ1-1; D gene uncertain. V dropped 4 bases and J dropped 4 bases, with 13 bases sitting between them. Germline V CDR1 and CDR2: SQVTM, ANQGSEA. CDR3 length equals 13 residues. The CDR3 region has the DNA TGCAGCGTTGCTCTACTAGGGTCCACTGAAGCTTTCTTT. It yields the protein CSVALLGSTEAFF. The full variable domain, rest sourced from reference TRBV29-1 and TRBJ1-1, is SAVISQKPSRDICQRGTSLTIQCQVDSQVTMMFWYRQQPGQSLTLIATANQGSEATYESGFVIDKFPISRPNLTFSTLTVSNMSPEDSSIYLCSVALLGSTEAFFGQGTRLTVV.

The chain joins TRBV5-1 to TRBJ2-1; 9 bases align to TRBD2. The length of the CDR3 is 15 residues. Germline V gene lookup returns CDR1 SGHRS and CDR2 YFSETQ. The V and J ends lost 6 bases and 7 bases, in that order; junction bases with no gene match: 11. The CDR3 protein is CASTLSGGTRNEQFF. The CDR3, as DNA: TGCGCCAGCACCCTTAGCGGGGGCACCAGGAATGAGCAGTTCTTC. Variable domain in full (rest from reference TRBV5-1 and TRBJ2-1): KAGVTQTPRYLIKTRGQQVTLSCSPISGHRSVSWYQQTPGQGLQFLFEYFSETQRNKGNFPGRFSGRQFSNSRSEMNVSTLELGDSALYLCASTLSGGTRNEQFFGPGTRLTVL.

This chain joins TRBV10-2 and TRBJ1-1; TRBD1 agrees at 7 bases. The CDR3 consists of 15 residues. Looked up from germline, CDR1 is WSHSY and CDR2 is SAAADI. V lost 2 bases, J lost 4 bases, and 7 bases stayed unmatched. The CDR3 bases are TGCGCCAGCAGTGAGCGGGACAGATTTCTCACTGAAGCTTTCTTT. This codes for CASSERDRFLTEAFF.

This clone appeared a single time. The V gene is TRBV6-6, the J gene TRBJ1-1; 7 positions agree with TRBD1. The CDR3 length is 14 residues. CDR1 and CDR2 from the germline V gene are MNHNY and SVGAGI (reference sequence). J gave up 3 bases and V 6 bases, and 7 bases lay outside the gene matches. The CDR3 loop is CASSNRGGDTEAFF. The DNA for the CDR3 is TGTGCCAGCAGCAACAGGGGAGGCGACACTGAAGCTTTCTTT.

As regards this clone: The sample contains more than one DNA sequence encoding this CDR3. The rearrangement links TRBV5-1 to TRBJ1-3, with a tentative D call TRBD1 (6 bases). There are 15 residues in the CDR3. V was cut by 0 bases and J by 0 bases, with 7 bases left in between. Germline assignment: CDR1 SGHRS and CDR2 YFSETQ. The CDR3 region is CASSLGGLSGNTIYF. The CDR3 DNA sequence: TGCGCCAGCAGCTTGGGGGGGCTCTCTGGAAACACCATATATTTT.

The J gene is TRBJ1-6, the V gene TRBV5-1, with D possibly TRBD1 on 6 matching bases. The CDR3 covers 14 residues. Trimming shortened V by 3 bases and J by 5 bases, and 9 bases separated the two germline ends. Per the germline V gene, CDR1 is SGHRS and CDR2 is YFSETQ. CDR3 residues: CASSYRVHNSPLHF. As DNA, the CDR3 is TGCGCCAGCAGCTACAGGGTCCATAATTCACCCCTCCACTTT.

This chain uses TRBV5-1 with TRBJ1-1; D is perhaps TRBD1 (5 bases). CDR1 SGHRS and CDR2 YFSETQ come from the germline V gene. The CDR3 contains 14 residues. Between the trimmed V and J ends, which lost 0 bases and 7 bases, there was a span of 13 bases. This CDR3 is CASSLAGQGFEAFF. DNA of the CDR3: TGCGCCAGCAGCTTGGCCGGGCAGGGTTTTGAAGCTTTCTTT.

The J gene is TRBJ1-2, the V gene TRBV3-1 (or the pseudogene TRBV3-2), with D perhaps matching TRBD1 (6 bases). The CDR3 runs to 14 residues. The germline V gene has CDR1 LGHDT and CDR2 YNNKEL (reference sequence). V was shortened by 4 bases and J by 4 bases, with 13 bases between the two germline ends. The CDR3 spells CASSREQGAYGYTF. The CDR3 nucleotides read TGTGCCAGCAGCCGCGAACAGGGAGCCTATGGCTACACCTTC.

V gene TRBV5-4 combines with J gene TRBJ2-7; D uncertain. The V gene's germline CDR1 is SGHNT and CDR2 YYREEE (reference sequence). The germline V and J ends were trimmed by 2 bases and 7 bases, with 16 bases remaining between them. The CDR3 contains 14 residues. CDR3 DNA sequence: TGTGCCAGCAGCTTAGTTGGTAGCCTCTCGGAGCAGTACTTC. Protein product: CASSLVGSLSEQYF.